What follows are 18 T cell receptor beta chains derived from one specimen sequenced in a study of memory CD4+ T cells and cytomegalovirus serostatus. Profiled with immunoSEQ multiplex PCR; TCRdb holds only in-frame clones, not every one. The sample contains about 82,000 clones, approximately 80% of which appear only once. The sort gate was single viable CD3+CD4+CD8-CD45RO+ cells for memory CD4+ T cells. The sequencing sample was made of memory CD4+ T cells from blood. Every receptor here comes from an adult in good health and CMV-seronegative.

The chain employs TRBV19 and TRBJ2-2; possibly TRBD1 for D (5 bases). Trimming left V 5 bases short and J 3 bases short, with 10 bases between. The CDR3 contains 14 residues. Germline CDR1 reads LNHDA; CDR2 reads SQIVND (reference sequence). CDR3 in DNA: TGTGCCAGTAGTGGGGCAGGTTACACCGGGGAGCTGTTTTTT. Protein product: CASSGAGYTGELFF.

V gene TRBV7-2 combines with J gene TRBJ2-6, with 9 nucleotides matching TRBD1. The CDR3 spans 15 residues. With 5 bases clipped from V and 4 bases from J, the junction kept 3 bases outside the gene matches. Germline values: CDR1 SGHTA, CDR2 FQGNSA. The CDR3 region is CASSRDRAGANVLTF. CDR3 nucleotide sequence: TGTGCCAGCAGCCGGGACAGGGCCGGGGCCAACGTCCTGACTTTC. The whole variable domain, remainder taken from reference TRBV7-2 and TRBJ2-6, is GAGVSQSPSNKVTEKGKDVELRCDPISGHTALYWYRQSLGQGLEFLIYFQGNSAPDKSGLPSDRFSAERTGGSVSTLTIQRTQQEDSAVYLCASSRDRAGANVLTFGAGSRLTVL.

The sample holds one count of this clone. V gene TRBV30 combines with J gene TRBJ2-5; D is undetermined. CDR3 length: 11 amino acids. The V and J ends lost 0 bases and 3 bases respectively, with 2 bases between them. Germline CDR1 reads GTSNPN; CDR2 reads SVGIG (reference sequence). The CDR3 bases are TGTGCCTGGAGTGTAAAAGAGACCCAGTACTTC. It encodes CAWSVKETQYF.

This clone came up a few times. This chain joins TRBV28 and TRBJ2-2; a weak D match, TRBD1 (6 bases). This CDR3 comprises 14 residues. V gave up 6 bases and J gave up 6 bases, with 14 bases separating them. The germline V gene encodes CDR1 MDHEN and CDR2 SYDVKM. Here the CDR3 reads CASRPGQFPGELFF. The CDR3 DNA follows: TGTGCCAGCAGGCCCGGACAGTTTCCCGGGGAGCTGTTTTTT. The full variable domain, with the rest looked up from reference TRBV28 and TRBJ2-2, is DVKVTQSSRYLVKRTGEKVFLECVQDMDHENMFWYRQDPGLGLRLIYFSYDVKMKEKGDIPEGYSVSREKKERFSLILESASTNQTSMYLCASRPGQFPGELFFGEGSRLTVL.

The chain is built from TRBV4-2 and TRBJ1-1; D gene ambiguous. Trimming took off 1 base at V and 0 bases at J, with 9 bases between the two ends. This CDR3 comprises 15 residues. Germline-derived CDR1 and CDR2 are LGHNA and YNFKEQ. The CDR3 nucleotides read TGTGCCAGCAGCCAAGTCGAGACCATGAACACTGAAGCTTTCTTT. Translation gives CASSQVETMNTEAFF.

The rearrangement joins TRBV9 to TRBJ2-2, with 9 bases fitting TRBD2. V lost 2 bases, J lost 1 base, and 12 bases stayed unmatched. Germline loops: CDR1 SGDLS, CDR2 YYNGEE. The length of the CDR3 is 19 residues. The DNA of the CDR3 is TGTGCCAGCAGCGTGACTAGCGGCCGATACTACCTGAACACCGGGGAGCTGTTTTTT. This codes for CASSVTSGRYYLNTGELFF.

This chain joins TRBV11-2 and TRBJ1-2; tentative D call: TRBD1 (5 bases). From germline, CDR1 is SGHAT and CDR2 FQNNGV. The V gene lost 5 bases and the J gene lost 3 bases, with 10 bases spanning the gap. CDR3 length equals 13 residues. Here the CDR3 DNA reads TGTGCCAGCAGCCCGGCGGGGGACTATGGCTACACCTTC. This gives the protein CASSPAGDYGYTF.

This clone ranks as medium-sized. This chain joins TRBV19 and TRBJ1-1; D is possibly TRBD1 (6 bases). Germline CDR1 LNHDA, CDR2 SQIVND (reference sequence). The CDR3 is 11 residues long. The V and J ends lost 7 bases and 9 bases respectively, with 12 bases between them. The CDR3 loop is CASIGGRKAFF. The CDR3 nucleotides are TGTGCCAGTATCGGGGGGCGGAAAGCTTTCTTT.

The chain joins TRBV19 to TRBJ1-2; no clear D. CDR3 length equals 19 residues. Germline CDR1 is LNHDA and CDR2 is SQIVND (reference sequence). V gave up 3 bases and J gave up 0 bases, with 23 bases separating them. The CDR3 sequence: CASSIVLRRNLITNYGYTF. The CDR3 DNA sequence: TGTGCCAGTAGTATCGTGTTGCGACGGAATTTAATTACTAACTATGGCTACACCTTC. Filled out from reference TRBV19 and TRBJ1-2, the complete variable domain reads DGGITQSPKYLFRKEGQNVTLSCEQNLNHDAMYWYRQDPGQGLRLIYYSQIVNDFQKGDIAEGYSVSREKKESFPLTVTSAQKNPTAFYLCASSIVLRRNLITNYGYTFGSGTRLTVV.

This chain links TRBV11-2 with TRBJ2-2; D is undetermined. The germline gives CDR1 SGHAT, CDR2 FQNNGV. V lost 8 bases, J lost 0 bases, and 10 bases lay in between. The CDR3 loop spans 14 amino acids. The DNA for the CDR3 is TGTGCCAGCTACCCGAGGTCGAACACCGGGGAGCTGTTTTTT. This codes for CASYPRSNTGELFF.

This sequence joins TRBV10-3 and TRBJ1-1; possible D gene TRBD1, 5 bases. The CDR3 has 14 amino acids. V lost 4 bases to trimming and J lost 6 bases, with 15 bases between them. Germline CDR1 and CDR2: ENHRY and SYGVKD. CDR3 DNA sequence: TGTGCCATCAGTGGGGGCAGAGACACCTCTGAAGCTTTCTTT. Its translation: CAISGGRDTSEAFF.

J is TRBJ2-7 and V is TRBV4-1; TRBD2 matches 8 bases. Losses at the gene ends were 4 bases for V and 0 bases for J; bases not matched to a gene: 5. The CDR3 runs 15 residues. Germline loops: CDR1 MGHRA, CDR2 YSYEKL. This chain's CDR3 is CASSPGGRSSYEQYF. CDR3 DNA sequence: TGCGCCAGCAGCCCGGGGGGGCGGAGCTCCTACGAGCAGTACTTC.

This clone was picked up one time. V gene TRBV29-1 combines with J gene TRBJ1-1; TRBD1 aligns across 8 bases. J was trimmed by 3 bases and V by 4 bases; bases with no gene match: 4. The CDR3 runs to 13 residues. Germline values: CDR1 SQVTM, CDR2 ANQGSEA. The CDR3 loop reads CSVGQGADTEAFF. The CDR3 region has the DNA TGCAGCGTTGGTCAGGGGGCGGACACTGAAGCTTTCTTT.

The chain uses TRBV15 and TRBJ1-6; the D gene is possibly TRBD1 (5 bases). The CDR3 totals 15 residues. The V gene lost 0 bases and the J gene lost 10 bases, with 13 bases spanning the gap. The germline V gene encodes CDR1 LNHNV and CDR2 YYDKDF (reference sequence). The CDR3 reads CATSRDRDPRSPLHF. CDR3 nucleotides: TGTGCCACCAGCAGAGATAGGGACCCGAGGTCACCCCTCCACTTT.

The chain has TRBV25-1 and TRBJ1-1, with D unclear. Trimming removed 5 bases at V and 5 bases at J, with 15 bases between. The germline V gene has CDR1 MGHDK and CDR2 SYGVNS. The CDR3 runs 14 residues. CDR3 region: CASSQWPGETEAFF. CDR3 sequence (DNA): TGTGCCAGCAGTCAGTGGCCGGGAGAGACTGAAGCTTTCTTT.

This clone has at least ten counts. V gene TRBV12-5 combines with J gene TRBJ1-6; no firm D call. The CDR3 is 13 residues long. Germline V gene lookup returns CDR1 LGHNT and CDR2 FRNRAP. Trimming shortened V by 1 base and J by 5 bases, and 3 bases separated the two germline ends. The CDR3 nucleotides are TGTGCTAGTGGTTTGGCGAATAATTCACCCCTCCACTTT. Translating gives CASGLANNSPLHF.

The chain recombines TRBV13 with TRBJ1-2; weak D call: TRBD1 (5 bases). The germline V and J ends were trimmed by 4 bases and 7 bases, with 19 bases remaining between them. The length of the CDR3 is 15 residues. CDR1 is PRHDT and CDR2 is FYEKMQ in the germline V gene (reference sequence). CDR3 DNA sequence: TGTGCCAGCAGCTCACCACAAAGGGGTATCGCTGGCTACACCTTC. This sequence encodes CASSSPQRGIAGYTF.

Many counts were recorded for this clone. The chain uses TRBV10-3 and TRBJ1-2; D gene ambiguous. Germline V gives CDR1 ENHRY, CDR2 SYGVKD. Trimming stripped 0 bases from V and 0 bases from J, with 5 bases between. The CDR3 consists of 14 residues. The CDR3 DNA is TGTGCCATCAGTGAGTCTGGGGCTAACTATGGCTACACCTTC. Translating it yields CAISESGANYGYTF.